This T cell receptor beta chain was captured by sequencing in a study of blood T cells in healthy people across ages. The study's findings and limits: Samples with more naive T cells showed higher observed beta diversity.

CDR1 and CDR2 from the germline V gene are LGHDT and YNNKEL (reference sequence). CDR3 length: 15 residues. V gave up 1 base and J gave up 5 bases, with 14 bases separating them. With a J-beta primer mix and a sample-barcoded 5' primer, a second PCR ran roughly 7 to 11 cycles. TCRdb reanalysed the 5' RACE reads using MiXCR and keeps one entry per CDR3 protein. The sample consists of some 930,000 distinct CDR3 sequences, about 27% of them appearing once. For this clonotype: Its antigen remains unidentified.

The same data also went into a second study, on T cells of mothers and their children.

The chain is built from TRBV3-1 and TRBJ1-1; perhaps TRBD1 as D (6 bases). The receptor was isolated from a woman between 35 and 50 years old in good health. The sequencing input was blood. The CDR3 sequence is CASSQGRGGGTEAFF. The CDR3 DNA follows: TGTGCCAGCAGCCAAGGGCGAGGGGGTGGAACTGAAGCTTTCTTT.